These T cell receptor beta chains were read from a single sample in a study of cytomegalovirus exposure and HLA in healthy donors. This table comes from immunoSEQ multiplex PCR, and its TCRdb copy is limited to in-frame clones, with some not included. Of around 100,000 clones listed, roughly three quarters are singletons. Sample: PBMCs. The receptor set was obtained from a man aged 35 to 55 in good health and CMV-seronegative. Both conserved end residues are part of each CDR3. A D gene is named only where the DNA matches it firmly. The size field is filled for only some rows; it gives once, few, many or a size class.

v_call	clone_size	j_call	d_call	cdr3_aa	cdr3_nt
TRBV9	NA	TRBJ1-1	NA	CASSVVGGNTEAFF	TGTGCCAGCAGCGTAGTCGGGGGGAACACTGAAGCTTTCTTT
TRBV30	NA	TRBJ2-1	NA	CAWTIGGRGFF	TGTGCCTGGACGATAGGAGGCAGGGGGTTCTTC
TRBV11-2	few	TRBJ1-2	TRBD1	CASSLTGQGSGYTF	TGTGCCAGCAGCCTCACGGGACAGGGCTCTGGCTACACCTTC
TRBV7-2	NA	TRBJ1-2	TRBD1	CASSSLGQGHYGYTF	TGTGCCAGCAGCTCCCTCGGACAGGGGCACTATGGCTACACCTTC
TRBV19	NA	TRBJ1-6	TRBD1	CASTPGQAGPSPLHF	TGTGCCAGTACCCCGGGACAGGCCGGACCTTCACCCCTCCACTTT
TRBV5-4	NA	TRBJ2-3	NA	CASSLDRPDTQYF	TGTGCCAGCAGCTTGGACAGACCAGATACGCAGTATTTT
TRBV10-3	NA	TRBJ1-6	TRBD1	CAISARTGGGSPLHF	TGTGCCATCAGTGCAAGGACAGGGGGCGGTTCACCCCTCCACTTT
TRBV7-2	NA	TRBJ1-1	TRBD1	CASSFDRVVTEAFF	TGTGCCAGCAGCTTTGACAGGGTAGTTACTGAAGCTTTCTTT
TRBV2	NA	TRBJ2-7	NA	CASRGLVGSYEQYF	TGTGCCAGCAGGGGGCTAGTGGGCTCCTACGAGCAGTACTTC
TRBV5-1	NA	TRBJ2-5	NA	CASSHFGLQETQYF	TGCGCCAGCAGCCATTTTGGGCTTCAGGAAACCCAGTACTTC
TRBV6-1	NA	TRBJ1-5	NA	CASSDRQSYNQPQHF	TGTGCCAGCAGTGATCGACAGAGTTACAATCAGCCCCAGCATTTT
TRBV19	NA	TRBJ1-4	NA	CASSIVGAFEKLFF	TGTGCCAGTAGTATCGTGGGCGCGTTTGAAAAACTGTTTTTT
TRBV6-1	NA	TRBJ1-1	NA	CASSELEEGFF	TGTGCCAGCAGTGAACTAGAGGAAGGTTTCTTT
TRBV7-9	NA	TRBJ1-5	NA	CASSPETRVGVSNQPQHF	TGTGCCAGCAGCCCAGAGACAAGAGTCGGGGTCAGCAATCAGCCCCAGCATTTT
TRBV9	NA	TRBJ1-1	NA	CASSREQGGTEAFF	TGTGCCAGCAGCCGGGAACAGGGCGGGACTGAAGCTTTCTTT
TRBV7-9	NA	TRBJ1-2	TRBD1	CASSPRQGDPTF	TGTGCCAGCAGCCCCCGACAGGGTGATCCCACCTTC